This TCR beta chain emerged from a study of blood T cells in healthy people across ages (dated by TCRdb to 2014 to 2015). Regarding the study in general: In model experiments, roughly one uniquely barcoded TCR beta cDNA molecule per two T cells was captured by template switching. Age-related changes in TCR beta repertoire diversity were measured in the study by deep sequencing normalized with unique cDNA molecular identifiers. Four age groups were formed from the donors: young (average about 17 years), middle-aged (more than 35), aged (roughly 56) and long-lived (about 80). Two additional independent replicas of 1 million unique cDNA reads from the same blood draw were analyzed for two donors (one aged 18 to 29 and one aged 80 or older).

Findings and caveats that apply to the study as a whole: Donor CMV infection status was unknown, potentially confounding age-related changes in expanded clonotypes. Total diversity estimates from one million sequenced T cells were considered lower bounds and underestimates. Compared with the aged group, the long-lived group had more naive CD4+ T cells, fewer expanded clones and increased TCR diversity, a pattern suggesting age selection. Observed TCR beta diversity per million T cells fell roughly linearly with age, and a significant reduction was already apparent by age around 40. Since profiling was done on bulk unsorted PBMCs, naive and antigen-experienced compartments could not be conclusively compared. The percentage of naive T cells measured by flow cytometry correlated strongly with observed TCR beta diversity.

Libraries were constructed by 5' RACE. The sequencing machine was an Illumina HiSeq 2500. A second PCR of 7 to 11 cycles was run with a J-beta primer mix and a sample-barcoded 5' primer. Each TCR beta cDNA molecule received a unique molecular identifier from a template-switch 5' adaptor carrying 12 random nucleotides. Each sample yielded at least 3 million CDR3-containing paired-end reads. First-strand cDNA was synthesized from all RNA with the Mint cDNA synthesis kit, primed by a TRBC-specific oligonucleotide. After uracil-DNA glycosylase treatment, a first 18-cycle PCR used universal primers M1SS and BC2_uni_R on all cDNA. From the authors' description of their analysis: Normalization of each sample was performed by random selection of 1 million high-quality reads, each carrying a distinct molecular identifier. Reads with shared molecular identifiers were discarded instead of being binned into consensus sequences. CDR3 identification, clonotype clustering and error correction used MiTCR with a Q25 quality threshold and the strictest error-elimination algorithm. Lower-bound total TCR beta diversity was estimated with a nonparametric unseen species model using Euler transformation. TCRdb trimmed the raw reads at Q25, called clones with MiXCR and kept productive beta chains. CDR3 protein sequences are deduplicated, and each keeps its most common genes and DNA. TCRdb's processing, not the study's, gives the V and J calls here. The sample table lists about 1 million distinct CDR3 sequences, around 27% of them with a count of one. The ten top clones hold around 0.7% of the sample.

This clonotype was observed a handful of times. There is no known antigen for this receptor. Germline and junction disagree at one end, which may indicate a read error. For CDR1 and CDR2, the germline V gene lists SGHVS and FQNEAQ. From the cysteine up to the phenylalanine, the CDR3 has a length of 16 residues. The CDR3 DNA has 48 bases and is translated from base 1. The approximately 39 donors, aged about 6 to 95 years, were systemically healthy Caucasian individuals from Russia. Approximately 10 milliliters of peripheral blood were collected from each donor into EDTA-treated Vacutainer tubes. Ficoll-Paque density-gradient centrifugation was used to isolate PBMCs, with at least 6 million obtained per sample. Trizol reagent was used to extract total RNA from the PBMCs, yielding at least 6 micrograms per sample. For every donor, an aliquot of PBMCs went through flow cytometry to measure the percentages of naive CD45RAhigh/CD27high T cells.

These data also formed part of another study, on T cells of mothers and their children. The second source states: Donors were nine systemically healthy Caucasian individuals: three mothers and their six children. cDNA synthesis used all of the extracted RNA, with around 1.6 ug of RNA in each 15 ul reaction. In the second PCR, sample barcodes and 2-4 random nucleotides were introduced via the M1S primer. Over 8.5 million TCR beta CDR3 reads were obtained for each mother, and 3 million to 3.5 million reads were obtained for each child. Thymic selection shapes the output of TCR recombination in a similar way in related and unrelated pairs, and inherited differences have a minor effect. Related mother-child pairs always showed normalized repertoire overlap that was slightly higher than in unrelated mother-child pairs, though the difference was never significant. With a sensitivity of about 100 clones per million clonotypes, no persistent microchimeric T cell clones were detected. Deep NGS was used in the study to compare the TCR beta repertoires of mothers and children and to look for features that separate related mother-child pairs from unrelated individuals. On average, the children were approximately 11 +/- 4 years old, while the mothers were 40 +/- 4 years old. After adapter ligation was performed with NEBNext reagents, the libraries were sequenced on an Illumina HiSeq 2000 with 100+100 nt paired-end reads. Mother and child libraries were prepared a month apart and sequenced in separate runs to prevent cross-contamination. For each donor, somewhere between about 500,000 and 2,000,000 distinct TCR beta clonotypes were identified. Naive TCR beta clonotypes were estimated from low-frequency clonotypes matched to each donor's FACS-determined naive share, without sorting.

This receptor chain uses TRBV7-8 and TRBJ2-3; 9 bases in the junction line up with TRBD2. Source material: blood. The sequence came from a girl aged 2 to 9 in good health. The DNA sequence is TGTGCCAGCAGCCACACTAGCGGGTCTAGCACAGACACGCAGTATTTT. It codes for CASSHTSGSSTDTQYF.